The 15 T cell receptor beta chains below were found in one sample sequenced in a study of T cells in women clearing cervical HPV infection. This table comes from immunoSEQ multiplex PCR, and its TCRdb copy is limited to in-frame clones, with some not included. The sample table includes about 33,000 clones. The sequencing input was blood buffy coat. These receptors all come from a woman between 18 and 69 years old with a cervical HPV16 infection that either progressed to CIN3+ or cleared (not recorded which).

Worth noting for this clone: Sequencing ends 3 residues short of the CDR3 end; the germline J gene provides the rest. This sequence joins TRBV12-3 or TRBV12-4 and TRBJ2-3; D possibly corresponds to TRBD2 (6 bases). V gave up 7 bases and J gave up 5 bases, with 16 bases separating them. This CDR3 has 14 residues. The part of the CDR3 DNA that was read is TGTGCCAGCACCCCGGGACTCCCAGAAGATACG. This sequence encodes CASTPGLPEDT. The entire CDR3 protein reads CASTPGLPEDTQYF.

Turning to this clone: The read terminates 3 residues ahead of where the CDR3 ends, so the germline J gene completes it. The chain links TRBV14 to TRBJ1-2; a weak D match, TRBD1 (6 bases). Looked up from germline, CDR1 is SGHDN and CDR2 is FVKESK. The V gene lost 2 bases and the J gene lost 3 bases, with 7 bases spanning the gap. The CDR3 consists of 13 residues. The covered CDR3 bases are TGTGCCAGCAGCCAAAGGACAGACTATGGC. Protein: CASSQRTDYG. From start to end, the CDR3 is CASSQRTDYGYTF.

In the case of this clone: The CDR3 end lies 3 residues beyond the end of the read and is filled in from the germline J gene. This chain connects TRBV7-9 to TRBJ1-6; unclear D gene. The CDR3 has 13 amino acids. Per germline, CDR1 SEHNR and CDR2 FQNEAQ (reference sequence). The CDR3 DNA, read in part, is TGTGCCAGCAGCTTAGCTACTGACCGGGCC. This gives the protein CASSLATDRA. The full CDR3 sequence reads CASSLATDRALHF.

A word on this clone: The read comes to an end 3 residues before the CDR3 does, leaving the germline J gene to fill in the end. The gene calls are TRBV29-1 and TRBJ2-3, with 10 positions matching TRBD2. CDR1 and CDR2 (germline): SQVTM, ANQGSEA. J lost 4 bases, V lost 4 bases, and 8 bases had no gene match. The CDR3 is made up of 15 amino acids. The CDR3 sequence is CSVVGTSDSSDTQYF. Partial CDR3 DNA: TGCAGCGTTGTAGGGACTAGCGATTCGTCAGATACG.

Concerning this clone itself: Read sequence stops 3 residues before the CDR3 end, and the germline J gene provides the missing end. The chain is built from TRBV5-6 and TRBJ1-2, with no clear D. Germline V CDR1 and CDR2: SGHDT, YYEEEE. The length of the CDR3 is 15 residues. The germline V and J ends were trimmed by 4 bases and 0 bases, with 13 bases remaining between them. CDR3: CASSLSGLPNYGYTF. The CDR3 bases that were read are TGTGCCAGCAGCCTATCCGGACTTCCTAACTATGGC.

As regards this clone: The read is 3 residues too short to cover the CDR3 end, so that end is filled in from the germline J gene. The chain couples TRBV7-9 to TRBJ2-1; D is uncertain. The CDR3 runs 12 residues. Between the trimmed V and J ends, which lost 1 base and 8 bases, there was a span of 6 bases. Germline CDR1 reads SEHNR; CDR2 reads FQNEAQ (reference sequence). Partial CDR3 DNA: TGTGCCAGCAGCTTAGTATACTATGAG. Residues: CASSLVYYE. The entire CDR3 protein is CASSLVYYEQFF.

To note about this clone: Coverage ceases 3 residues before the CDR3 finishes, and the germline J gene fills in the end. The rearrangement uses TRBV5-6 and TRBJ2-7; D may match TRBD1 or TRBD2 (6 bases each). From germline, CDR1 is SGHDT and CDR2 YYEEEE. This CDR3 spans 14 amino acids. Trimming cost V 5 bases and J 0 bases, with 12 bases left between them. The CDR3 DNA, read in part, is TGTGCCAGCAGAAACAGGGAGGACTCCTACGAG. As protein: CASRNREDSYE. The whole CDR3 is CASRNREDSYEQYF.

The CDR3 reads CASSLAGGRDTQYF. The CDR3 bases that were read are TGTGCCAGCAGCTTAGCGGGAGGAAGAGATACG. The V and J genes are TRBV5-4 and TRBJ2-3; TRBD2 matches at 9 bases. The read falls 3 residues short of the CDR3 end, and the missing part is taken from the germline J gene. The V gene's germline CDR1 is SGHNT and CDR2 YYREEE (reference sequence). J was trimmed by 5 bases and V by 2 bases; bases with no gene match: 3. The CDR3 sequence is 14 residues long.

The CDR3 here is CAISESGQGYEQYF. CDR3 DNA, as far as it was read: TGTGCCATCAGTGAGTCGGGACAGGGATACGAG. V and J are TRBV10-3 and TRBJ2-7; 9 bases map to TRBD1. The read terminates 3 residues before the CDR3 end, so the remaining end is supplied by the germline J gene. The CDR3 is 14 amino acids. Germline loops: CDR1 ENHRY, CDR2 SYGVKD. The V and J ends lost 0 bases and 4 bases, in that order; junction bases with no gene match: 1.

The DNA read from the CDR3 is TGTGCCAGACCGACAGGGGGAGGGACTGAA. Amino acid sequence: CARPTGGGTE. From start to end, the CDR3 is CARPTGGGTEAFF. The genes are TRBV19 and TRBJ1-1; TRBD1 agrees at 9 bases. The read stops 3 residues short of the end of the CDR3; the missing end is completed from the germline J gene. The CDR3 has 13 amino acids. V was pared by 9 bases and J by 5 bases, with 7 bases of the junction left unmatched. Germline V gives CDR1 LNHDA, CDR2 SQIVND (reference sequence).

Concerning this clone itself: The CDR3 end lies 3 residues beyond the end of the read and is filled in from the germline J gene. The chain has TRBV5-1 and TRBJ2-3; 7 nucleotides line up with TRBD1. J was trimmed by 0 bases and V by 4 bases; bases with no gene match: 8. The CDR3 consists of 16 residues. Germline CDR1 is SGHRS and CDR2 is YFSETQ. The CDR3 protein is CASSPTPTGSTDTQYF. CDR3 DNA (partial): TGCGCCAGCAGCCCTACCCCGACAGGGAGCACAGATACG.

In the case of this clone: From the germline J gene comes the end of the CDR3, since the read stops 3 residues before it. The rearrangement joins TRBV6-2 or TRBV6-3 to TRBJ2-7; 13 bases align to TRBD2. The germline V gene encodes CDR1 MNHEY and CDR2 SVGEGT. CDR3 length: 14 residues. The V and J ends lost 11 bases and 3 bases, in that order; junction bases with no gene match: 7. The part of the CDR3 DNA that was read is TGTGCCTCAGGACTAGCGGGGGCACACTACGAG. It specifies CASGLAGAHYE. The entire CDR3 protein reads CASGLAGAHYEQYF.

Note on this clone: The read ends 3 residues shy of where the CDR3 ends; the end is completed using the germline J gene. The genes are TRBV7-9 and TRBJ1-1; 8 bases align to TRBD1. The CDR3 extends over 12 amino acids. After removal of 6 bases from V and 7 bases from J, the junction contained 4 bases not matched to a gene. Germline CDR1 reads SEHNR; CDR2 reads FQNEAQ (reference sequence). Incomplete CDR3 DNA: TGTGCCAGCAGACGACAGGGGTTTGAA. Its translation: CASRRQGFE. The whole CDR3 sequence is CASRRQGFEAFF.

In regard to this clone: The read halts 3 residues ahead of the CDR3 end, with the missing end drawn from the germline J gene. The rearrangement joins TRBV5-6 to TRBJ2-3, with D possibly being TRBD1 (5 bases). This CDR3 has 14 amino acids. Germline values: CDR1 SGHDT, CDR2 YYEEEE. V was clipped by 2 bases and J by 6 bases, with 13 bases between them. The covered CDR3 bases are TGTGCCAGCAGCTTTCAGGGCGTCACGGATACG. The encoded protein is CASSFQGVTDT. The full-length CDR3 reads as CASSFQGVTDTQYF.

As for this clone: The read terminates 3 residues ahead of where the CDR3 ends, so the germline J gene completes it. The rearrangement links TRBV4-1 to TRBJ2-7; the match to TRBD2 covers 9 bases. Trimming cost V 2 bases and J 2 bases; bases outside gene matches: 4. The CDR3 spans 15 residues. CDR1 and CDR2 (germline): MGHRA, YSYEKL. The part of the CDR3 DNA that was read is TGCGCCAGCAGCCAAACTAGCGGGTTAACCTACGAG. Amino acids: CASSQTSGLTYE. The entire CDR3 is CASSQTSGLTYEQYF.